This T cell receptor (beta chain) originates from a study of blood T cell repertoires in COVID-19. Across the study: PBMCs, B-cell-depleted T cells, or T cells were the source of the cDNA or gDNA that made up the material.

Libraries were prepared by immunoSEQ multiplex PCR; TCRdb keeps only in-frame clonotypes and omits some of them. The data contain 200,000 to 300,000 clones, around four fifths of them seen just once; the ten biggest clones take up roughly 6.4%. Germline assignment: CDR1 MRHNA and CDR2 SNTAGT. Unmatched junction bases numbered 3, after V lost 7 bases and J lost 6 bases. CDR3 length equals 13 residues. The receptor's source is a woman in her sixties with active or convalescent COVID-19. This rearrangement joins TRBV6-4 to TRBJ2-1; 10 positions agree with TRBD1. The sample taken for sequencing was peripheral blood. The CDR3 DNA reads as TGTGCCAGCACCCGGGACAGGGGCAATGAGCAGTTCTTC. Translation gives CASTRDRGNEQFF.